This T cell receptor (beta chain) was identified in a study of shared clonotypes between healthy human individuals. Unsorted PBMC DNA was sequenced on ten immunoSEQ deep assay plates. Sequencing used immunoSEQ multiplex PCR; TCRdb keeps in-frame clones, though not all of them. This sample has around 510,000 clones, with 70% to 80% found just once. The CDR3 totals 14 residues. V was clipped by 2 bases and J by 1 base, with 8 bases between them. CDR1 MDHEN and CDR2 SYDVKM come from the germline V gene. A remark on this clone: Other nucleotide sequences in the sample specify the same CDR3.

The chain couples TRBV28 to TRBJ2-5; possibly TRBD1 for D (5 bases). The sample comprised PBMCs. The sequence came from a woman between 35 and 50 years old in good health. Some clones in this sample may be carry-over from other donors' samples. The CDR3 loop is CASSLRDSQETQYF. The CDR3 DNA reads as TGTGCCAGCAGTTTACGAGACAGCCAAGAGACCCAGTACTTC.